This T cell receptor beta chain was recovered during a study of T cells in Graves' hyperthyroidism and ophthalmopathy. Overall study findings and caveats: Researchers report that a 13 V-J model separated ophthalmopathy from stable hyperthyroidism.

The V end lost 6 bases, the J end lost 2 bases, and 18 bases lay between the germline ends. CDR1 MDHEN and CDR2 SYDVKM come from the germline V gene. The CDR3 is 16 amino acids. The TCR beta CDR3 regions underwent amplification using RNA transcripts as the source. During a first-round RT-PCR of the TCR CDR3, the HTBI primer set was used. TCRdb redid the calling of the multiplex PCR reads with MiXCR, one entry per CDR3 protein. Among 400,000 or so distinct CDR3 sequences, around 15% were seen once, and the ten largest hold roughly 20%. Patients with uncontrolled infections, other autoimmune diseases, pregnancy or lactation were excluded. Of note for this clonotype: Its antigen is undetermined.

Sample: blood. The chain combines TRBV28 with TRBJ2-3; tentatively, D is TRBD1 or TRBD2 (5 bases each). This receptor was obtained from a woman aged 55-75 years with Graves' ophthalmopathy. The CDR3 sequence is CASRRLGDQYTDTQYF. DNA of the CDR3: TGTGCCAGCAGGAGACTCGGGGACCAGTACACAGATACGCAGTATTTT.